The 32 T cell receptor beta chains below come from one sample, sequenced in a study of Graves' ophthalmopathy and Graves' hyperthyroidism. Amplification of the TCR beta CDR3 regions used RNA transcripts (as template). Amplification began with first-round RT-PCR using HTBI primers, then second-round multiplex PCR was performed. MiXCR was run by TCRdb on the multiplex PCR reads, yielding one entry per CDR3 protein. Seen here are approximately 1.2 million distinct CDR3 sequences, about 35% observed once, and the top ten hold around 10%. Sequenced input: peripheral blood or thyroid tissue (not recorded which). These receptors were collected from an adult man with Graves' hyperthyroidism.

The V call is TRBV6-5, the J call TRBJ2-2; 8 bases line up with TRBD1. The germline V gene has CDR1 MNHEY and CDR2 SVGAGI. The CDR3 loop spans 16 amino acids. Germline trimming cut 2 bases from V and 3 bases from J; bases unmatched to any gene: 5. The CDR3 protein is CASSYGVRGHTGELFF. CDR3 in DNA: TGTGCCAGCAGTTACGGGGTCAGGGGGCACACCGGGGAGCTGTTTTTT.

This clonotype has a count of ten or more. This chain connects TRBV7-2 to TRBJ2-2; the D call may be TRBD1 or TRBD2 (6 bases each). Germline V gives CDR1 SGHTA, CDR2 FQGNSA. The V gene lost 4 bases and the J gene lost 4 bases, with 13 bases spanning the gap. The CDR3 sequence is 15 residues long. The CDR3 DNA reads TGTGCCAGCAGCTCTCGCCGGGGGCCCACCGGGGAGCTGTTTTTT. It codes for CASSSRRGPTGELFF.

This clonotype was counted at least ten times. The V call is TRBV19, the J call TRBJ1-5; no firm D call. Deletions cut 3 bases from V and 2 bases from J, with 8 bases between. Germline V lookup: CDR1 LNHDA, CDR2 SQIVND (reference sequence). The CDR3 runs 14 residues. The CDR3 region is CASSMPVGNQPQHF. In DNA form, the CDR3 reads TGTGCCAGTAGTATGCCCGTGGGCAATCAGCCCCAGCATTTT.

Here the CDR3 DNA reads TGTGCCAGCTCGAGGAACCGGAACACTGAAGCTTTCTTT. Protein sequence: CASSRNRNTEAFF. The rearrangement joins TRBV19 to TRBJ1-1, with D unclear. This CDR3 is built from 13 residues. The V gene's germline CDR1 is LNHDA and CDR2 SQIVND (reference sequence). Trimming cost V 9 bases and J 1 base, with 12 bases left between them.

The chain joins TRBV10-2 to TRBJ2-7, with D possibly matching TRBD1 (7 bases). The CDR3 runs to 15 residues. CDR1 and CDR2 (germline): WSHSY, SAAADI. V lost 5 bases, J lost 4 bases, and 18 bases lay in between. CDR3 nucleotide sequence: TGCGCCAGCAGTCTCCCAGGGGGGACTGAATACGAGCAGTACTTC. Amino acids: CASSLPGGTEYEQYF.

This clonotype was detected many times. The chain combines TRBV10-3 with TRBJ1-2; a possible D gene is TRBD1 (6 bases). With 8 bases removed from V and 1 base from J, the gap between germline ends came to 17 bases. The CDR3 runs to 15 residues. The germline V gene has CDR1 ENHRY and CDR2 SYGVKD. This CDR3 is CAIHREERDNYGYTF. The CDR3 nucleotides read TGTGCCATCCACAGGGAAGAGAGGGATAACTATGGCTACACCTTC.

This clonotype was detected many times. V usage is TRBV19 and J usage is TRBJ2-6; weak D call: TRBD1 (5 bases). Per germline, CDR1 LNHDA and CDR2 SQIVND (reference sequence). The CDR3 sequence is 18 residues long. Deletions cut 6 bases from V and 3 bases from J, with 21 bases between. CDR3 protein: CASSSGLTIVFGANVLTF. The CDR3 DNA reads TGTGCCAGTAGCTCAGGGCTCACGATCGTGTTTGGGGCCAACGTCCTGACTTTC.

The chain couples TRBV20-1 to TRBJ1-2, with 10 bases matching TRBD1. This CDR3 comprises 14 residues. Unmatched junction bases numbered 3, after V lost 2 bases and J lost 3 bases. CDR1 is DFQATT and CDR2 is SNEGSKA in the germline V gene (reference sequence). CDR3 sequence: CSARKTGGDYGYTF. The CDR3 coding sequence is TGCAGTGCTAGAAAGACAGGGGGCGACTATGGCTACACCTTC.

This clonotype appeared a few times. The CDR3 loop is CASSLKPGTGELFF. In DNA, the CDR3 is TGTGCCAGCAGCCTAAAGCCAGGGACCGGGGAGCTGTTTTTT. V gene TRBV14 combines with J gene TRBJ2-2, with D possibly TRBD1 on 5 matching bases. Trimming took 4 bases from V and 5 from J, leaving 11 bases between them. This CDR3 is built from 14 residues. CDR1 and CDR2 (germline): SGHDN, FVKESK. Full variable domain (rest looked up from reference TRBV14 and TRBJ2-2): EAGVTQFPSHSVIEKGQTVTLRCDPISGHDNLYWYRRVMGKEIKFLLHFVKESKQDESGMPNNRFLAERTGGTYSTLKVQPAELEDSGVYFCASSLKPGTGELFFGEGSRLTVL.

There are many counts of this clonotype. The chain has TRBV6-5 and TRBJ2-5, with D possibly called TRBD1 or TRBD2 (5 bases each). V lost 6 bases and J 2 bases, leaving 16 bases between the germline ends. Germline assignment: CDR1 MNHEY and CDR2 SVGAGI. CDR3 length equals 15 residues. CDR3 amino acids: CASRPGWGNQETQYF. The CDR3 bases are TGTGCCAGCAGGCCCGGGTGGGGGAATCAAGAGACCCAGTACTTC.

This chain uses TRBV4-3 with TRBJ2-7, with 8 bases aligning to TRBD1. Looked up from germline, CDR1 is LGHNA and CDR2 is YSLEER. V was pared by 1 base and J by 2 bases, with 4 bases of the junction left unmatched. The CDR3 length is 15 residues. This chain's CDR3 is CASSQAQGAAYEQYF. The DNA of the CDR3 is TGCGCCAGCAGCCAAGCCCAGGGGGCGGCCTACGAGCAGTACTTC.

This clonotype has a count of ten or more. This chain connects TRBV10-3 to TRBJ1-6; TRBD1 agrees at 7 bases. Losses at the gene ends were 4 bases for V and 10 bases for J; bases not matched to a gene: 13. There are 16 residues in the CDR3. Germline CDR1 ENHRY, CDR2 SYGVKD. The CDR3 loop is CAISGNYDRVGSPLHF. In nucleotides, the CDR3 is TGTGCCATCAGTGGGAACTACGACAGGGTTGGATCACCCCTCCACTTT.

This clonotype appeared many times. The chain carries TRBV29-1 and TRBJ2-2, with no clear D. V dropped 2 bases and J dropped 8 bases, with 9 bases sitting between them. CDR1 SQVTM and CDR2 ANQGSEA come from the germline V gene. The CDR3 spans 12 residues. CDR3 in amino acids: CSVEFLPGELFF. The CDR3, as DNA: TGCAGCGTTGAATTCCTTCCGGGGGAGCTGTTTTTT.

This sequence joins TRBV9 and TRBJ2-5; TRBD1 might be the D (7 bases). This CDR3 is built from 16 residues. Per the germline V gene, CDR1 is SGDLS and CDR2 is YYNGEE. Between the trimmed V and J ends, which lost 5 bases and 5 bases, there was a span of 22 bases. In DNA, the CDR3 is TGTGCCAGCAGTTACACCTCCCCAGGGGGGAGTGAGACCCAGTACTTC. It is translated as CASSYTSPGGSETQYF. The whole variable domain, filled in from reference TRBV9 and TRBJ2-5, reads DSGVTQTPKHLITATGQRVTLRCSPRSGDLSVYWYQQSLDQGLQFLIQYYNGEERAKGNILERFSAQQFPDLHSELNLSSLELGDSALYFCASSYTSPGGSETQYFGPGTRLLVL.

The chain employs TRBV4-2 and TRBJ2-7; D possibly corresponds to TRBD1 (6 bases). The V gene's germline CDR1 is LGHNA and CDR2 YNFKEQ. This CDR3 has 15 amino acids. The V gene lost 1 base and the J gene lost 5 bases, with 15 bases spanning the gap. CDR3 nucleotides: TGTGCCAGCAGCCAAGTGTCCGGACAGTCCGACGAGCAGTACTTC. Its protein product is CASSQVSGQSDEQYF.

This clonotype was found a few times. The chain's CDR3 is CASRVWGIDSSYEQYF. In DNA, the CDR3 is TGTGCCAGCAGGGTATGGGGGATCGACAGCTCCTACGAGCAGTACTTC. This chain links TRBV6-5 with TRBJ2-7, with D perhaps given as TRBD1 or TRBD2 (5 bases each). Trimming removed 6 bases at V and 0 bases at J, with 18 bases between. The CDR3 totals 16 residues. Germline CDR1 and CDR2: MNHEY and SVGAGI.

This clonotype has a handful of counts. DNA for the CDR3: TGTGCCAGCAGTACCCTTGGGGCTGGCACCGGGGAGCTGTTTTTT. It translates to CASSTLGAGTGELFF. The V and J genes are TRBV6-1 and TRBJ2-2; possibly TRBD1 for D (5 bases). CDR1 is MNHNS and CDR2 is SASEGT in the germline V gene. The CDR3 sequence is 15 residues long. The V end lost 5 bases, the J end lost 4 bases, and 14 bases lay between the germline ends.

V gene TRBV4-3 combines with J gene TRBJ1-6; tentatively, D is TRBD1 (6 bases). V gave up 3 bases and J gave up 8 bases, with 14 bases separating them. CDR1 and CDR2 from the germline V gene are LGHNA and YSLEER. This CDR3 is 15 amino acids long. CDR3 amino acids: CASSQDSLGDSPLHF. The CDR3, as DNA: TGCGCCAGCAGCCAGGACAGCCTAGGAGATTCACCCCTCCACTTT.

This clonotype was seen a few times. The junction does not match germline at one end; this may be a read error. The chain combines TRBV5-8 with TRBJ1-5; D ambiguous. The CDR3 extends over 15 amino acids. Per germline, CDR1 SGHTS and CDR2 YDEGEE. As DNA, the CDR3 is TGTGCCAGCAGCTTGGGGCAGGCTAGCGATCAGCCCCAGCATTTT. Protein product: CASSLGQASDQPQHF.

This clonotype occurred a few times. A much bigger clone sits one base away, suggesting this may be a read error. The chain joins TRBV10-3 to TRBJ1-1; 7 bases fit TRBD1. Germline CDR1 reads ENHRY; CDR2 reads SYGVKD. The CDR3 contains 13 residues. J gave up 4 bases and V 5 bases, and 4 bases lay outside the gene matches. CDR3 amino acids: CAISTTGTTEAFF. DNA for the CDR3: TGTGCCATCAGTACGACAGGGACCACTGAAGCTTTCTTT.

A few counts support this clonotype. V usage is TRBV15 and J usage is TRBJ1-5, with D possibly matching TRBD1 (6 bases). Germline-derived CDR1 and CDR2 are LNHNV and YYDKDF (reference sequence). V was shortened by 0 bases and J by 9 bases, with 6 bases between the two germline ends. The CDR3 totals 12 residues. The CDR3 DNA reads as TGTGCCACCAGCAGAGAACAGGGGCCCCAGCATTTT. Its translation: CATSREQGPQHF.

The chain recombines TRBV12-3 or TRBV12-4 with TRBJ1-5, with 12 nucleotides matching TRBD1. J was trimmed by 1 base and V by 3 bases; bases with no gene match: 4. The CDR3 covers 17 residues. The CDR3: CASSLGTGGRSNQPQHF. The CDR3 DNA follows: TGTGCCAGCAGTTTGGGGACAGGGGGCAGAAGCAATCAGCCCCAGCATTTT.

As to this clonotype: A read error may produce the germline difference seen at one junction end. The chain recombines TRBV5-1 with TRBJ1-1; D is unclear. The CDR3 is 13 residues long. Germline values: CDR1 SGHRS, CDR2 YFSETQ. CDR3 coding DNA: TGCGCCAGCGGCTCCCATGATCGTTACGAAGCTTCCTTT. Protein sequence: CASGSHDRYEASF.

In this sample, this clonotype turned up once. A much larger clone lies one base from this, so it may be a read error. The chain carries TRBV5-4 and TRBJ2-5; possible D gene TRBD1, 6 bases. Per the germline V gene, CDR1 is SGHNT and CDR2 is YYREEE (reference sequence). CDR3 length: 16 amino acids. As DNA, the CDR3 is TGTGCCAGCAGTTCGTACAGGGTGGCGGACCAAGGGACCCAGTACTTC. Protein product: CASSSYRVADQGTQYF. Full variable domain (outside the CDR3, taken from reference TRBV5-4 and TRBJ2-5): ETGVTQSPTHLIKTRGQQVTLRCSSQSGHNTVSWYQQALGQGPQFIFQYYREEENGRGNFPPRFSGLQFPNYSSELNVNALELDDSALYLCASSSYRVADQGTQYFGPGTRLLVL.

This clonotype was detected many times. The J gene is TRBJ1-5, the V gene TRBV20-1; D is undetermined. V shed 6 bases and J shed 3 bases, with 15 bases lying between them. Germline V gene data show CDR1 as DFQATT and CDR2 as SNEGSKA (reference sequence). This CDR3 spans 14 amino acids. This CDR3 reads CSAAFRQPNQPQHF. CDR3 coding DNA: TGCAGTGCCGCCTTCAGACAACCCAATCAGCCCCAGCATTTT.

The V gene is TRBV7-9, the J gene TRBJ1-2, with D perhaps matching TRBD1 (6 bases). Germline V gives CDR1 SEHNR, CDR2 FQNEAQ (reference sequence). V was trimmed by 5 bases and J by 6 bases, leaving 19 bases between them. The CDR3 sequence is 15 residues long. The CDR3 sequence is CASSRTGQADHGYTF. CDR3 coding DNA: TGTGCCAGCAGCCGCACGGGACAAGCTGACCATGGCTACACCTTC.

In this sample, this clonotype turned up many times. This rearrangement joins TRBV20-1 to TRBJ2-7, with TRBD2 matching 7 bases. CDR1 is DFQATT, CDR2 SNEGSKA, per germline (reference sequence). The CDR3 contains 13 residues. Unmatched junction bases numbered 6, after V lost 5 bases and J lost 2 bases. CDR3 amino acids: CSALSGWAYEQYF. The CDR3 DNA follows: TGCAGTGCTCTTAGCGGGTGGGCCTACGAGCAGTACTTC.

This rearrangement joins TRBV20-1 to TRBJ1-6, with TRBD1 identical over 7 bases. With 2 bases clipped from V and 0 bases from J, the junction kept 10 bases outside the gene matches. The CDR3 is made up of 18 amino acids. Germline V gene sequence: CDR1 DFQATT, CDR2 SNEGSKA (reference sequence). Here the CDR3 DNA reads TGCAGTGCTAGAAGGGGACAGAGACTCAGCTCCTATAATTCACCCCTCCACTTT. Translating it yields CSARRGQRLSSYNSPLHF.

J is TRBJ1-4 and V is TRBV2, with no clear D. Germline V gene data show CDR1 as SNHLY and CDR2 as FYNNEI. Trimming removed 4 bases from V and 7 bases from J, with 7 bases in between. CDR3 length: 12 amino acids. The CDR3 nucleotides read TGTGCCAGCAGTGCTATGGGTGAAAAACTGTTTTTT. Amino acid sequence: CASSAMGEKLFF.

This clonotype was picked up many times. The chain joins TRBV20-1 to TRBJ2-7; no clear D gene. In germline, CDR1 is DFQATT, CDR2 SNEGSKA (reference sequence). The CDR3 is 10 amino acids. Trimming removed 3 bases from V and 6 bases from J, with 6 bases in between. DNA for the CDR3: TGCAGTGCTAGTGATCCCGAGCAGTACTTC. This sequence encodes CSASDPEQYF.

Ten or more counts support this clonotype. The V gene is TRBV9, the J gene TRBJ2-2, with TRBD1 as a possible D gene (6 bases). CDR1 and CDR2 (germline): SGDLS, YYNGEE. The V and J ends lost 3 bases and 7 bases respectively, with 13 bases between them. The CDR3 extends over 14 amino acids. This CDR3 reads CASSAGQPVGELFF. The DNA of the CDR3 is TGTGCCAGCAGCGCCGGACAGCCCGTCGGGGAGCTGTTTTTT.

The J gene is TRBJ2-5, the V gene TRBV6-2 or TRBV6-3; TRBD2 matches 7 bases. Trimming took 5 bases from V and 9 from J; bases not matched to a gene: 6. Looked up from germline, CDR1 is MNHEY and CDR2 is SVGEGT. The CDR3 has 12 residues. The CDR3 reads CASSGRTSPQYF. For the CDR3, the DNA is TGTGCCAGCAGTGGGAGGACTAGTCCCCAGTACTTC.